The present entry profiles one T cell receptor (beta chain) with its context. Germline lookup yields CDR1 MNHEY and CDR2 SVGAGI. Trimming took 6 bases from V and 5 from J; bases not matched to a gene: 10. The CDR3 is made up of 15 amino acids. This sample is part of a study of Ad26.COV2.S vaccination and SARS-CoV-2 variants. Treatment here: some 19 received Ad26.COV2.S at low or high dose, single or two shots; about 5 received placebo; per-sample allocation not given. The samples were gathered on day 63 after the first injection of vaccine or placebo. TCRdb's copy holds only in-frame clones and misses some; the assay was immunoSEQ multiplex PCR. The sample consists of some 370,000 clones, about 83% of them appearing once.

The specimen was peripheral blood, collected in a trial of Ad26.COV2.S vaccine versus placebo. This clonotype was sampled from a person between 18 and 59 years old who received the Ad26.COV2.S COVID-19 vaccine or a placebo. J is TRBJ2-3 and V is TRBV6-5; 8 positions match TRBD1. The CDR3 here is CASRPDRGYQDTQYF. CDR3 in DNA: TGTGCCAGCAGGCCTGACAGGGGCTATCAAGATACGCAGTATTTT.